Listed here are 5 T cell receptor beta chains from one sample, sequenced in a study of cytomegalovirus exposure and HLA in healthy donors. It was with 60 Vbeta and 13 Jbeta primers that the PCR ran. Method: immunoSEQ multiplex PCR; TCRdb's copy keeps in-frame clones and lacks some. The sample lists 70,000 to 95,000 clones; less than 80% were seen once. Sequenced material: PBMCs. The receptors stem from a human donor in good health.

The V gene is TRBV4-1, the J gene TRBJ2-7; 7 bases map to TRBD1. The germline V gene has CDR1 MGHRA and CDR2 YSYEKL. V dropped 0 bases and J dropped 7; count of bases not matched to a gene: 3. This CDR3 is 13 amino acids long. The CDR3 DNA reads TGCGCCAGCAGCCAAGAAAGGGGGCGGGAGCAGTACTTC. Its protein is CASSQERGREQYF.

The chain recombines TRBV18 with TRBJ2-7, with D possibly being TRBD1 (6 bases). Trimming left V 5 bases short and J 7 bases short, with 18 bases between. The CDR3 loop spans 14 amino acids. Germline CDR1 and CDR2: KGHSH and LQKENI. The CDR3 spells CASSESRGQIEQYF. DNA for the CDR3: TGTGCCAGCTCAGAGAGCAGGGGCCAAATAGAGCAGTACTTC.

The J gene is TRBJ1-6, the V gene TRBV10-1; D unclear. CDR1 is WNHNN and CDR2 is SYGVQD in the germline V gene (reference sequence). The V and J ends lost 5 bases and 6 bases respectively, with 11 bases between them. This CDR3 is 14 amino acids long. The CDR3 nucleotides read TGCGCCAGCAGTACCGGAACAGTTAATTCACCCCTCCACTTT. Translating it yields CASSTGTVNSPLHF.

The V gene is TRBV6-5, the J gene TRBJ2-7, with 10 bases aligning to TRBD2. After removal of 4 bases from V and 6 bases from J, the junction contained 9 bases not matched to a gene. Germline V gives CDR1 MNHEY, CDR2 SVGAGI. CDR3 length: 15 residues. DNA for the CDR3: TGTGCCAGCAGTTTAGGGCTAGCGGGGGCCCTCGAGCAGTACTTC. It encodes CASSLGLAGALEQYF.

The V call is TRBV9, the J call TRBJ1-2; weak D call: TRBD1 (6 bases). Germline V lookup: CDR1 SGDLS, CDR2 YYNGEE. Trimming pared 0 bases from V and 5 bases from J, leaving 11 bases between. This CDR3 contains 14 residues. CDR3 DNA sequence: TGTGCCAGCAGCGTAGCGGTTCAGGGGTATGGCTACACCTTC. This sequence encodes CASSVAVQGYGYTF.